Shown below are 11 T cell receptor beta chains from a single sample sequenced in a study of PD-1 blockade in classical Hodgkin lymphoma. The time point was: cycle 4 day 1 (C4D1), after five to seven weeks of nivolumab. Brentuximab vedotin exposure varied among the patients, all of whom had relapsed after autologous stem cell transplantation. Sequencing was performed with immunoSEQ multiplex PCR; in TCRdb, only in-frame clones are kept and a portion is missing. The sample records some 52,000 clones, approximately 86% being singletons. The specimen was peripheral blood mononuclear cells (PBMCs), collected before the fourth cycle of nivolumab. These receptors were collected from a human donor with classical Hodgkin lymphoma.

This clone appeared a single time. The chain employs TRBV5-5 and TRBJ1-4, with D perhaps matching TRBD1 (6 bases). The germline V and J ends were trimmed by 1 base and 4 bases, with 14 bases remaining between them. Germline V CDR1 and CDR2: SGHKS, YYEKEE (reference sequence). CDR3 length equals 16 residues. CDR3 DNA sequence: TGTGCCAGCAGCTTGCGGGGGACACTAAGTAATGAAAAACTGTTTTTT. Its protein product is CASSLRGTLSNEKLFF. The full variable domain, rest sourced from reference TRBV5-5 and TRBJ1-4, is DAGVTQSPTHLIKTRGQQVTLRCSPISGHKSVSWYQQVLGQGPQFIFQYYEKEERGRGNFPDRFSARQFPNYSSELNVNALLLGDSALYLCASSLRGTLSNEKLFFGSGTQLSVL.

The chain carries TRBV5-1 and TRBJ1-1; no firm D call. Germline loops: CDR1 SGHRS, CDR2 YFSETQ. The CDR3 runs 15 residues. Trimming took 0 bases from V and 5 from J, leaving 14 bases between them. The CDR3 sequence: CASSLGAAVGTEAFF. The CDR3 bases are TGCGCCAGCAGCTTGGGAGCGGCTGTGGGGACTGAAGCTTTCTTT.

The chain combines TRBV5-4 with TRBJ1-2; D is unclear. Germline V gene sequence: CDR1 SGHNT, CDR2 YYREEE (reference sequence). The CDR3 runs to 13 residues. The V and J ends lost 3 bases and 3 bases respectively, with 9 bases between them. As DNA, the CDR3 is TGTGCCAGCAGCTCGCGGGTAGACTATGGCTACACCTTC. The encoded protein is CASSSRVDYGYTF.

In nucleotides, the CDR3 is TGTGCCAGCAGCTTAGTTGTGACTACTCTACAGTTCTTC. This codes for CASSLVVTTLQFF. V is TRBV11-2 and J is TRBJ2-1; possibly TRBD2 for D (5 bases). The V gene's germline CDR1 is SGHAT and CDR2 FQNNGV. Trimming shortened V by 1 base and J by 13 bases, and 14 bases separated the two germline ends. The CDR3 extends over 13 amino acids.

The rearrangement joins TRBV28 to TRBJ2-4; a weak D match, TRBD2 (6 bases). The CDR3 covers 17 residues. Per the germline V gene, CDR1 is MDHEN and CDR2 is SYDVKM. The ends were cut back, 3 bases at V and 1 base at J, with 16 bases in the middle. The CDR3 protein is CASSFRGAWEAKNIQYF. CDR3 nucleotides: TGTGCCAGCAGTTTCCGCGGGGCTTGGGAGGCCAAAAACATTCAGTACTTC.

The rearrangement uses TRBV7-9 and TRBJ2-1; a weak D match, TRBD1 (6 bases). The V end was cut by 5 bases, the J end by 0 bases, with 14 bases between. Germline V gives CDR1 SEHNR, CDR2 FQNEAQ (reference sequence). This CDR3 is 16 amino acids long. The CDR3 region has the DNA TGTGCCAGCAGCCCACAGGGACGCAGCTCCTACAATGAGCAGTTCTTC. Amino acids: CASSPQGRSSYNEQFF.

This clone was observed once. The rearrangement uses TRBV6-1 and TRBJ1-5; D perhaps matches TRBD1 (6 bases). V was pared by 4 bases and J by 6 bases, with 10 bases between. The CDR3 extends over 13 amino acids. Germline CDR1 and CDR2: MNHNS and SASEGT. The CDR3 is CASSVTGFQPQHF. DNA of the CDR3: TGTGCCAGCAGTGTCACAGGGTTTCAGCCCCAGCATTTT.

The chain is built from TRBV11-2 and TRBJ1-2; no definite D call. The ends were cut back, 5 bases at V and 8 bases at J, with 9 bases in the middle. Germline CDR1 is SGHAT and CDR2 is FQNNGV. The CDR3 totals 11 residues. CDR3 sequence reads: CASSVVEGYTF. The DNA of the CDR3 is TGTGCCAGCAGCGTAGTTGAGGGCTACACCTTC.

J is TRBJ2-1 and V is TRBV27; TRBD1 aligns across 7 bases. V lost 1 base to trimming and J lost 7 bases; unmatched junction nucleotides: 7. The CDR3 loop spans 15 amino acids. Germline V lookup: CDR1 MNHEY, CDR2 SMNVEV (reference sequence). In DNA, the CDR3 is TGTGCCAGCAGTTTATGGCAGGGGGTCGTGAATGAGCAGTTCTTC. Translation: CASSLWQGVVNEQFF.

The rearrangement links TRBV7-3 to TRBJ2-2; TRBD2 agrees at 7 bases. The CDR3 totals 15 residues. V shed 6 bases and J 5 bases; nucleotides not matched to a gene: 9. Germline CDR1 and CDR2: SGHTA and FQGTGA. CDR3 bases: TGTGCCAGCAGTCTTGGGACTATAGGAACCGGGGAGCTGTTTTTT. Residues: CASSLGTIGTGELFF.

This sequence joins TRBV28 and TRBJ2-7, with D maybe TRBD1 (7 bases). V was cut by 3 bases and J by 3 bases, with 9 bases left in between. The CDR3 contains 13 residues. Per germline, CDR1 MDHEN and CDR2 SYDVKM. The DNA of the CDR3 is TGTGCCAGCAGTTTGCAGGGGGGCTACGAGCAGTACTTC. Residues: CASSLQGGYEQYF. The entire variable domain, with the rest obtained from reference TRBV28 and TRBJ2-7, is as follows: DVKVTQSSRYLVKRTGEKVFLECVQDMDHENMFWYRQDPGLGLRLIYFSYDVKMKEKGDIPEGYSVSREKKERFSLILESASTNQTSMYLCASSLQGGYEQYFGPGTRLTVT.